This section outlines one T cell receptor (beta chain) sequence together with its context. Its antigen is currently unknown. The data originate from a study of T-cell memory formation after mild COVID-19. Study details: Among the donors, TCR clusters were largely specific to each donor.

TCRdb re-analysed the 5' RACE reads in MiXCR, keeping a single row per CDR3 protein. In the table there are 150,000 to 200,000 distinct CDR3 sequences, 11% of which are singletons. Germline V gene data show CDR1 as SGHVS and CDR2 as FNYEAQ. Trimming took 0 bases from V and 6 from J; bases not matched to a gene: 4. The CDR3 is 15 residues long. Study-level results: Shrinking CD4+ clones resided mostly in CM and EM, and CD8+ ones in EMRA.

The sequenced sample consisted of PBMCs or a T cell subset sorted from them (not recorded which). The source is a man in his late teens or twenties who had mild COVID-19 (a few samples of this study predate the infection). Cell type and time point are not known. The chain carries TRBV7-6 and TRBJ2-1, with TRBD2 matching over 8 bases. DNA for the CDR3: TGTGCCAGCAGCTTAGCTAGCGGGGCTCGCAATGAGCAGTTCTTC. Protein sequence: CASSLASGARNEQFF. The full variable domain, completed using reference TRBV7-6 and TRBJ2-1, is GAGVSQSPRYKVTKRGQDVALRCDPISGHVSLYWYRQALGQGPEFLTYFNYEAQQDKSGLPNDRFSAERPEGSISTLTIQRTEQRDSAMYRCASSLASGARNEQFFGPGTRLTVL.